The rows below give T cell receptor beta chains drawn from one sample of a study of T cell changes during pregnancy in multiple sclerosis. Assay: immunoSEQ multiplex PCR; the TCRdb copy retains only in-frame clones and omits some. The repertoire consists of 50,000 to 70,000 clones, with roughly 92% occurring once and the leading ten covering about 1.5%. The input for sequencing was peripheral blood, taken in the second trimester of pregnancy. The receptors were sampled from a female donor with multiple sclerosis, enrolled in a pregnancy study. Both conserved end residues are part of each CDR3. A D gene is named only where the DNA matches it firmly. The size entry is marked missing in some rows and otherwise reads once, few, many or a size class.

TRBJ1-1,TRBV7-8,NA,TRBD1,TGTGCCAGCAGCTTACCAACACAGGGGGCGAACACTGAAGCTTTCTTT,CASSLPTQGANTEAFF
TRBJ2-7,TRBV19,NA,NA,TGTGCCAGTACCGCGACCCGGGACTCCTTAGAGCAGTACTTC,CASTATRDSLEQYF
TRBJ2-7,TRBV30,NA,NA,TGTGCCTGGAATGTCGTCCCCTACGAGCAGTACTTC,CAWNVVPYEQYF
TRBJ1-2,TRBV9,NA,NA,TGTGCCAGCAGCGATACAGACTATGGCTACACCTTC,CASSDTDYGYTF
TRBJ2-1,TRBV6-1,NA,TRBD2,TGTGCCAGCAGTGCGCCCGGCGGGGGTGCGAGTGAGCAGTTCTTC,CASSAPGGGASEQFF
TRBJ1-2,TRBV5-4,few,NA,TGTGCCAGCAGCCTTGACAGGCTTGGCTACACCTTC,CASSLDRLGYTF
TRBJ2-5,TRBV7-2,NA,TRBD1,TGTGCCAGCAGTTGGGACAGGGCTAACACCCAGTACTTC,CASSWDRANTQYF
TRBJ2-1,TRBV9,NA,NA,TGTGCCAGCAGCGTTTCGGGAGACCCCTCCTACAATGAGCAGTTCTTC,CASSVSGDPSYNEQFF
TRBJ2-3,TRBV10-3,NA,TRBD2,TGTGCCATCAGTGTCGGCGGGCGGGAGAGGACAGATACGCAGTATTTT,CAISVGGRERTDTQYF
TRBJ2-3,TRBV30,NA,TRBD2,TGTGCCTGGAGTGAAAAGACTAGCCGGATCGCAGATACGCAGTATTTT,CAWSEKTSRIADTQYF
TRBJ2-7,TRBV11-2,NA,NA,TGTGCCAGCAGCTTTTTGAGAGGTGCCTACGAGCAGTACTTC,CASSFLRGAYEQYF
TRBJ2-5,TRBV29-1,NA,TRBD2,TGCAGCCTCAGCGGGACGGGACTAGCGGGAGAAGAGACCCAGTACTTC,CSLSGTGLAGEETQYF
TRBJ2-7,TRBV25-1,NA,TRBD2,TGTGCCAGCACGGGACTAATCGCCTACGAGCAGTACTTC,CASTGLIAYEQYF
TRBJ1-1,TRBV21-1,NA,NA,TGTGCCAGCAGACCCTATTTCGCGGGGGAAAAAATGAACACTGAAGCTTTCTTT,CASRPYFAGEKMNTEAFF
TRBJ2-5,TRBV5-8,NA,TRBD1,TGTGCCAGCAGCCCGACAGGGCGGGCTGAGACCCAGTACTTC,CASSPTGRAETQYF
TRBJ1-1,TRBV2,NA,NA,TGTGCCAGCAGTGATTCGTTTGGCCCCGGGACACCGAACACTGAAGCTTTCTTT,CASSDSFGPGTPNTEAFF
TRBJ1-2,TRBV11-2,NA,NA,TGTGCCAGCAGCCCAGGGGTCGACTATGGCTACACCTTC,CASSPGVDYGYTF
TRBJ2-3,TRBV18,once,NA,TGTGCCAGCTCACTTTACGCGGATACGCAGTATTTT,CASSLYADTQYF
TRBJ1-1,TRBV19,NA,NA,TGTGCCAGTAGTAGTCCCCTTACAAGTTCCACTGAAGCTTTCTTT,CASSSPLTSSTEAFF
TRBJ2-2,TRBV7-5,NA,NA,TGTGCCAGAAGCTTAGAAGAGGGAGCGAGGAGAACCGGGGAGCTGTTTTTT,CARSLEEGARRTGELFF
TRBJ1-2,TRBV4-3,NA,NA,TGCGCCAGCAGCCAAGAGCCAGACGCGGCACTCAGTGACTATGGCTACACCTTC,CASSQEPDAALSDYGYTF
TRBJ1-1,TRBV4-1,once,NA,TGCGCCAGCAGCCGCCCTGGGACATACTCCATGAACACTGAAGCTTTCTTT,CASSRPGTYSMNTEAFF
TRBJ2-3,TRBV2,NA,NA,TGTGCCAGCAAGGTAGCGCTAAACACAGATACGCAGTATTTT,CASKVALNTDTQYF
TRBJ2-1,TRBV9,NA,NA,TGTGCCAGCAGCGTCGCGGACAGTGGGTACAATGAGCAGTTCTTC,CASSVADSGYNEQFF
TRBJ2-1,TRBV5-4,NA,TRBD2,TGTGCCAGCAGTCGACAGCCGGGGGGCTACAATGAGCAGTTCTTC,CASSRQPGGYNEQFF
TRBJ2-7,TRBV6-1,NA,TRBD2,TGTGCCAGCAATCCCCTAGCGGGAGGTCCCTACGAGCAGTACTTC,CASNPLAGGPYEQYF
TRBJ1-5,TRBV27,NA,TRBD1,TGTGCCAGCAGAGAGGGGGCTTTAAACAATCAGCCCCAGCATTTT,CASREGALNNQPQHF
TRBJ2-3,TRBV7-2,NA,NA,TGTGCCAGCAGCAAAGAGCGCCTGAGCACAGATACGCAGTATTTT,CASSKERLSTDTQYF
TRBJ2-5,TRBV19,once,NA,TGTGCCAGTAGTCCGGGACTTCCCCAAGAGACCCAGTACTTC,CASSPGLPQETQYF
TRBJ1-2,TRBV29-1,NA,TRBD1,TGCAGCGTTGGAACAGGGGTCTCTGGCTACACCTTC,CSVGTGVSGYTF
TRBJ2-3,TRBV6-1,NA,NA,TGTGCCAGCAGTGAGCTGGGAGGGACACCCAGGCGGGATACGCAGTATTTT,CASSELGGTPRRDTQYF
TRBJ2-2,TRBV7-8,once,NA,TGTGCCAGCAGCTTATTGGAGGGAACGAACACCGGGGAGCTGTTTTTT,CASSLLEGTNTGELFF
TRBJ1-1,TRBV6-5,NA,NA,TGTGCCAGCAGTTACGGGCAACAGGGATGGAACACTGAAGCTTTCTTT,CASSYGQQGWNTEAFF
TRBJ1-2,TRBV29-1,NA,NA,TGCAGCGTTGATAGTCGGGTAGGCGGCGGCTACACCTTC,CSVDSRVGGGYTF
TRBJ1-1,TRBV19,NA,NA,TGTGCCAGTAGTCCACAGAGCACTGAAGCTTTCTTT,CASSPQSTEAFF
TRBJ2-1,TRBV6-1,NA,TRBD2,TGTGCCAGCAGAGGACTAGCGGGAGCCTACAATGAGCAGTTCTTC,CASRGLAGAYNEQFF
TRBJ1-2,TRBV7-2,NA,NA,TGTGCCAGCAGCTCCCGACAGGTCCCAAACTATGGCCACACCTTC,CASSSRQVPNYGHTF
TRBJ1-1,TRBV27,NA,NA,TGTGCCAGCAGTTTATCATTTGGGAGTTTCAACACTGAAGCTTTCTTT,CASSLSFGSFNTEAFF
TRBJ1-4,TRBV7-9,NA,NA,TGTGCCAGCAGCCCAGCGGGAACGACGGTTTCTAATGAAAAACTGTTTTTT,CASSPAGTTVSNEKLFF
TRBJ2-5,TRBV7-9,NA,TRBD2,TGTGCCAGCAGCTTACCGAGTTCTAGCGGGAGGTCTCGGGAGACCCAGTACTTC,CASSLPSSSGRSRETQYF
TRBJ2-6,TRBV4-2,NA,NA,TGTGCCAGCAGCCCAGAAGGGGGATCTGGGGCCAACGTCCTGACTTTC,CASSPEGGSGANVLTF
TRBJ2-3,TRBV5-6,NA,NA,TGTGCCAGCAGCTGGCTGGAGACGGCTTGGACAGATACGCAGTATTTT,CASSWLETAWTDTQYF
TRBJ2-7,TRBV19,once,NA,TGTGCCAGTAGTATACAGGCCCAGCACTACGAGCAGTACTTC,CASSIQAQHYEQYF
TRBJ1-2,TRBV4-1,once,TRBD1,TGCGCCAGCAGCCAGAAATCGCCCGACAGGGACTATGGCTACACCTTC,CASSQKSPDRDYGYTF
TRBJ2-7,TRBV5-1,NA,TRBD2,TGCGCCAGCAGCTTGGGGCGGGAGCCCCGGGGCGAGCAGTACTTC,CASSLGREPRGEQYF
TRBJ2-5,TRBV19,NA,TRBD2,TGTGCCAGTAGTAAAGGACTAGCGGAAGGAGGAGAGACCCAGTACTTC,CASSKGLAEGGETQYF
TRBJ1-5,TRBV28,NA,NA,TGTGCCAGCAGCCCTCGGGGGTCCGGGGCCCAGCATTTT,CASSPRGSGAQHF
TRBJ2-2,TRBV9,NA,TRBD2,TGTGCCAGCAGCGGGACTAGCGGGCCGAACACCGGGGAGCTGTTTTTT,CASSGTSGPNTGELFF
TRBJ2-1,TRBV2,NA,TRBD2,TGTGCCAGCAGACCTAGCGGGAGCTCCTACAATGAGCAGTTCTTC,CASRPSGSSYNEQFF
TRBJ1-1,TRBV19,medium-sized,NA,TGTGCCAGTAGTCGGGGGATAAACACTGAAGCTTTCTTT,CASSRGINTEAFF
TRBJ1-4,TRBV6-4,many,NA,TGTGCCAGCAGCACGGGACTTGAGGGTGAAAAACTGTTTTTT,CASSTGLEGEKLFF
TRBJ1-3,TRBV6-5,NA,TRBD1,TGTGCCAGCAGGCCGACAGGGGCTGGAAACACCATATATTTT,CASRPTGAGNTIYF
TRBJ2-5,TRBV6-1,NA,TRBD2,TGTGCCAGCAGTGAAGAGCCACCACCGATACTAGCGGGAGGGGTCCAGTACTTC,CASSEEPPPILAGGVQYF
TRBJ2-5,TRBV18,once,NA,TGTGCCAGCTCACCACCGAGCACAGGGACTAATCCGGGGGGCCAGTACTTC,CASSPPSTGTNPGGQYF
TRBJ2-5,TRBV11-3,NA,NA,TGTGCCAGCAGTCCATCCGGGACTGGATTAGAGACCCAGTACTTC,CASSPSGTGLETQYF
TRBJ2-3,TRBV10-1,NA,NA,TGCGCCAGCAGTGACGGGGAAACCACAGATACGCAGTATTTT,CASSDGETTDTQYF
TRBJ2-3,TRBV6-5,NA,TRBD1,TGTGCCAGCAGTTACGAGGGACAGGGGCCAGATACGCAGTATTTT,CASSYEGQGPDTQYF
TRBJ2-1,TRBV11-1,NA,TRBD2,TGTGCCAGCAGCTCCGGGACTAGCGGGCTGAATGAGCAGTTCTTC,CASSSGTSGLNEQFF
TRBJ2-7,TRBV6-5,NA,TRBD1,TGTGCCAGCAGTTCACCGGGACAGGGCTACGAGCAGTACTTC,CASSSPGQGYEQYF
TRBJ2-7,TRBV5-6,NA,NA,TGTGCCAGCAGCGCGGGACAGACCTACGAGCAGTACTTC,CASSAGQTYEQYF